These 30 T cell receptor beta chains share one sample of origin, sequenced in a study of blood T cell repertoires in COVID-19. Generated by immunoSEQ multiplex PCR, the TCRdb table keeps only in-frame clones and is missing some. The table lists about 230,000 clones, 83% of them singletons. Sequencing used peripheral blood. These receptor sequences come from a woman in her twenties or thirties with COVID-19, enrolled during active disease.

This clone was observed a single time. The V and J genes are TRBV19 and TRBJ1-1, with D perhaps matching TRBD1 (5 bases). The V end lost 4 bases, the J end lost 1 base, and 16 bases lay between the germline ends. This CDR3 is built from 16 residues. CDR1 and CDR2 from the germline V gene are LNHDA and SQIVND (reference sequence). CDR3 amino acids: CASSRHPAGQNTEAFF. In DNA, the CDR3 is TGTGCCAGTAGTAGGCACCCAGCAGGGCAGAACACTGAAGCTTTCTTT. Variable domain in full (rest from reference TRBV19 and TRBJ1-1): DGGITQSPKYLFRKEGQNVTLSCEQNLNHDAMYWYRQDPGQGLRLIYYSQIVNDFQKGDIAEGYSVSREKKESFPLTVTSAQKNPTAFYLCASSRHPAGQNTEAFFGQGTRLTVV.

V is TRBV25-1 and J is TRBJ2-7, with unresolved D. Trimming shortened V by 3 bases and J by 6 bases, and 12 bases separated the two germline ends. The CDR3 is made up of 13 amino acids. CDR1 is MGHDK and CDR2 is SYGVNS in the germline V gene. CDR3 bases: TGTGCCAGCAGTGATAAGGCTCCGGGCGAGCAGTACTTC. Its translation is CASSDKAPGEQYF.

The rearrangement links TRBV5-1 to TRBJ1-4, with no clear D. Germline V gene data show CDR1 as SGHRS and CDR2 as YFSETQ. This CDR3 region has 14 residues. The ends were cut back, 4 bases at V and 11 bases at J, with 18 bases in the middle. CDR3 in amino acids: CASSTQPSSSKLFF. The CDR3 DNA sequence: TGCGCCAGCAGCACCCAACCGTCTAGCTCTAAACTGTTTTTT.

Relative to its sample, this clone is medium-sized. The CDR3 is CASSRQGAEHTEAFF. Here the CDR3 DNA reads TGTGCCAGTAGTAGACAGGGCGCGGAGCACACTGAAGCTTTCTTT. The rearrangement joins TRBV19 to TRBJ1-1; 7 bases align to TRBD1. The germline gives CDR1 LNHDA, CDR2 SQIVND (reference sequence). V lost 4 bases to trimming and J lost 3 bases; unmatched junction nucleotides: 8. CDR3 length: 15 residues.

CDR3 sequence reads: CASSKLVGETQYF. CDR3 sequence (DNA): TGTGCCAGCAGTAAACTAGTAGGGGAGACCCAGTACTTC. This chain connects TRBV5-4 to TRBJ2-5, with TRBD2 as a possible D gene (5 bases). CDR3 length: 13 residues. V was cut by 5 bases and J by 5 bases, with 13 bases left in between. The germline gives CDR1 SGHNT, CDR2 YYREEE (reference sequence).

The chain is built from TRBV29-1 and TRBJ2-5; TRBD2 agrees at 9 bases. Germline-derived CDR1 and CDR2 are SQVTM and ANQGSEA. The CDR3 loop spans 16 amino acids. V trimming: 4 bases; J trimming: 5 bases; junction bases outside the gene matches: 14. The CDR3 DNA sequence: TGCAGCGTTGTGGGGGTAGCGGGAGCCGAAACGGAGACCCAGTACTTC. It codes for CSVVGVAGAETETQYF.

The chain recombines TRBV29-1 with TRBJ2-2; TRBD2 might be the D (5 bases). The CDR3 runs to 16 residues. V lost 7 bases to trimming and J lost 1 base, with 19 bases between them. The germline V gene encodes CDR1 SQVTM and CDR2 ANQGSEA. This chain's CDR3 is CSARSSRRENTGELFF. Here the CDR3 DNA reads TGCAGCGCAAGAAGTTCCAGACGGGAGAACACCGGGGAGCTGTTTTTT.

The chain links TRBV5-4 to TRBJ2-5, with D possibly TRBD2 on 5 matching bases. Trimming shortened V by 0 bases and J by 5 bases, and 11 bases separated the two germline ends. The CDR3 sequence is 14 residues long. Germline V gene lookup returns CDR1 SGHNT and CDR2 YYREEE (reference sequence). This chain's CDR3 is CASSLAVPGETQYF. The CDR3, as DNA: TGTGCCAGCAGCTTGGCGGTGCCGGGGGAGACCCAGTACTTC.

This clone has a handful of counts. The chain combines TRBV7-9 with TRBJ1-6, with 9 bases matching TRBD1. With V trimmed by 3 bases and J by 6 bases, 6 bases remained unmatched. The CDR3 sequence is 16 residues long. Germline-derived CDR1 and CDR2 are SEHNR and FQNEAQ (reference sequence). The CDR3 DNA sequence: TGTGCCAGCAGCTTCCCGCGGGACAGGGCTAATTCACCCCTCCACTTT. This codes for CASSFPRDRANSPLHF.

CDR3 residues: CASRSGLSTDTQYF. CDR3 DNA: TGTGCCAGCAGATCCGGACTTAGCACAGATACGCAGTATTTT. The chain recombines TRBV2 with TRBJ2-3, with D possibly being TRBD2 (5 bases). Trimming removed 6 bases at V and 0 bases at J, with 10 bases between. Per the germline V gene, CDR1 is SNHLY and CDR2 is FYNNEI. This CDR3 region has 14 residues.

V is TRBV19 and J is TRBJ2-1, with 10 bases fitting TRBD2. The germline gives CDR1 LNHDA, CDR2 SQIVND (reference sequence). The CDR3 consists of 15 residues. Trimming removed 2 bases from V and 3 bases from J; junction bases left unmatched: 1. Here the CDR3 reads CASSISSGGYNEQFF. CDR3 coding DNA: TGTGCCAGTAGTATATCTAGCGGGGGCTACAATGAGCAGTTCTTC.

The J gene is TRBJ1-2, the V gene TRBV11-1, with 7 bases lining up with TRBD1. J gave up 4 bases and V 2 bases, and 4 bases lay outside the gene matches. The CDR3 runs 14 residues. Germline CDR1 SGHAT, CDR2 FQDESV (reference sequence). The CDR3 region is CASSLLTGTYGYTF. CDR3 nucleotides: TGTGCCAGCAGCTTATTGACAGGGACCTATGGCTACACCTTC.

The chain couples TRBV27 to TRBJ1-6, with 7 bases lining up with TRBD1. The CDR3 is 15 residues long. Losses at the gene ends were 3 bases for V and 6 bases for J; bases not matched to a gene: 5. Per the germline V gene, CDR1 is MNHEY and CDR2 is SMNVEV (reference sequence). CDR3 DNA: TGTGCCAGCAGTTTGGGGCCAGGGGGTAATTCACCCCTCCACTTT. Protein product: CASSLGPGGNSPLHF.

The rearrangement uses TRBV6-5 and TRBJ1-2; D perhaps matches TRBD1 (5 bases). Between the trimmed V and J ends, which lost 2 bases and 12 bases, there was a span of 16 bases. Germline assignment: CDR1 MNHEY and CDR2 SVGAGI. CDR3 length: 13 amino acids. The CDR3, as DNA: TGTGCCAGCAGTTACCCCCCGGGGGAAGTTAACACCTTC. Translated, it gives CASSYPPGEVNTF.

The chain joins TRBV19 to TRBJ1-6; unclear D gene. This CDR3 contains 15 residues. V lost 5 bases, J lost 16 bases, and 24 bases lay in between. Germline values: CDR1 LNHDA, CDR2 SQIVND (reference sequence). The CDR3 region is CASSPPRAGRLLLHF. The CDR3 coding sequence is TGTGCCAGTAGTCCACCACGGGCGGGCAGGCTCCTTCTCCACTTT.

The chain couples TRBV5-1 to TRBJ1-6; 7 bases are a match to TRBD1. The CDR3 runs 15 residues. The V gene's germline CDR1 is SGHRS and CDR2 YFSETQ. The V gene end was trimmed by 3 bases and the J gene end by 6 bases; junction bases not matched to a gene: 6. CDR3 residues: CASSSGTESNSPLHF. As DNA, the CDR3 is TGCGCCAGCAGCTCCGGGACAGAGTCTAATTCACCCCTCCACTTT. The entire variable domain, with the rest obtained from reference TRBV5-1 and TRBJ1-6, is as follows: KAGVTQTPRYLIKTRGQQVTLSCSPISGHRSVSWYQQTPGQGLQFLFEYFSETQRNKGNFPGRFSGRQFSNSRSEMNVSTLELGDSALYLCASSSGTESNSPLHFGNGTRLTVT.

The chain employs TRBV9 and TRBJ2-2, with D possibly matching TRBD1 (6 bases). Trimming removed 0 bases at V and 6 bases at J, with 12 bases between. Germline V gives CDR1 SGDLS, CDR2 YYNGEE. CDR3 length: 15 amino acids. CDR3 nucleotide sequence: TGTGCCAGCAGCGTAGGTCAGGGGATCGCCGGGGAGCTGTTTTTT. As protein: CASSVGQGIAGELFF.

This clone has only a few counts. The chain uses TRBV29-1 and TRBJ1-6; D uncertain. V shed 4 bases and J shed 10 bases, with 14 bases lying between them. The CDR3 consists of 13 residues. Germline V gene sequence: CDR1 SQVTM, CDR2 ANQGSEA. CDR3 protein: CSVGTSLESPLHF. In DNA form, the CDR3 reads TGCAGCGTTGGGACTTCCTTGGAATCACCCCTCCACTTT. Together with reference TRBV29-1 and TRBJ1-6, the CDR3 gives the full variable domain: SAVISQKPSRDICQRGTSLTIQCQVDSQVTMMFWYRQQPGQSLTLIATANQGSEATYESGFVIDKFPISRPNLTFSTLTVSNMSPEDSSIYLCSVGTSLESPLHFGNGTRLTVT.

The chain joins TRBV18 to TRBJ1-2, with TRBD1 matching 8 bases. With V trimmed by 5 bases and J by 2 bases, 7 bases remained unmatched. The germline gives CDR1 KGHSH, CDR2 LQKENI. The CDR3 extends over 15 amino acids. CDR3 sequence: CASSSGQGDNYGYTF. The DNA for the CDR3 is TGTGCCAGCTCATCAGGACAGGGAGACAACTATGGCTACACCTTC. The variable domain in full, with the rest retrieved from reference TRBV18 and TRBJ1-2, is NAGVMQNPRHLVRRRGQEARLRCSPMKGHSHVYWYRQLPEEGLKFMVYLQKENIIDESGMPKERFSAEFPKEGPSILRIQQVVRGDSAAYFCASSSGQGDNYGYTFGSGTRLTVV.

The CDR3: CASSDRTSGRGYEQYF. The DNA for the CDR3 is TGTGCCAGCAGTGACCGGACTAGCGGGAGGGGGTACGAGCAGTACTTC. The V call is TRBV6-4, the J call TRBJ2-7, with TRBD2 matching 15 bases. The CDR3 covers 16 residues. Germline CDR1 is MRHNA and CDR2 is SNTAGT. With V trimmed by 2 bases and J by 4 bases, 3 bases remained unmatched.

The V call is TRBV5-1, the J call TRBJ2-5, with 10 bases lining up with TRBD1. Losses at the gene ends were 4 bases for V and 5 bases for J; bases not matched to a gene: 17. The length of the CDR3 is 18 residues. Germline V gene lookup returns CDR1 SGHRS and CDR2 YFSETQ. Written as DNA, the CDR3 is TGCGCCAGCAGCGCAACTCCTCCGGGACAGGGGTATGTGGAGACCCAGTACTTC. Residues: CASSATPPGQGYVETQYF.

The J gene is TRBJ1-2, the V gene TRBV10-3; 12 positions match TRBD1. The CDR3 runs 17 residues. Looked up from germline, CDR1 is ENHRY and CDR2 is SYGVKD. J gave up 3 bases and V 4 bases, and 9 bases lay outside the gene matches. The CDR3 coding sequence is TGTGCCATCAGTGGCCGGGACAGGGGGCCTAAGGACTATGGCTACACCTTC. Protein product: CAISGRDRGPKDYGYTF.

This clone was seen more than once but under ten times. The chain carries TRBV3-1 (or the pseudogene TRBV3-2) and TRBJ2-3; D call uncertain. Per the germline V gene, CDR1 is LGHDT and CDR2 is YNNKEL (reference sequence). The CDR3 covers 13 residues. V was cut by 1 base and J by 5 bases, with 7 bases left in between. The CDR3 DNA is TGTGCCAGCAGCCAAGCTCTAGGAGATACGCAGTATTTT. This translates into CASSQALGDTQYF.

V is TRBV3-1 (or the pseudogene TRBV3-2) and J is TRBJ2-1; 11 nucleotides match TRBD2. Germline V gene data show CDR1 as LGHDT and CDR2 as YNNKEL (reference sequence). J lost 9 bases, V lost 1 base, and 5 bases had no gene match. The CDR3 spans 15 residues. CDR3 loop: CASSQGLAGFGEQFF. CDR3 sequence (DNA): TGTGCCAGCAGCCAAGGACTAGCGGGATTTGGTGAGCAGTTCTTC.

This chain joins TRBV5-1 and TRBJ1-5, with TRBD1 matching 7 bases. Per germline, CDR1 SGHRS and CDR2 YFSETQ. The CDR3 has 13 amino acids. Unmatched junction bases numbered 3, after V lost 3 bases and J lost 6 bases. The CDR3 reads CASSSGGLQPQHF. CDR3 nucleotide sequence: TGCGCCAGCAGCTCAGGGGGACTTCAGCCCCAGCATTTT.

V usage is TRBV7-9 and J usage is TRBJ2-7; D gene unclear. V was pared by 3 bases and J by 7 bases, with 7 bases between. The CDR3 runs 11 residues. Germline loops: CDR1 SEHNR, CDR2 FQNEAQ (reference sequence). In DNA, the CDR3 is TGTGCCAGCAGCTTTGTCAGTGAGCAGTACTTC. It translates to CASSFVSEQYF.

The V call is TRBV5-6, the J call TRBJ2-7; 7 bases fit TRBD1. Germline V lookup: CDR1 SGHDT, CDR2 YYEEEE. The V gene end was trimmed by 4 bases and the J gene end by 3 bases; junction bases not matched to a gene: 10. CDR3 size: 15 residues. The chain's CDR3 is CASSILTGIYYEQYF. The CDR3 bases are TGTGCCAGCAGCATCCTGACAGGGATCTACTACGAGCAGTACTTC.

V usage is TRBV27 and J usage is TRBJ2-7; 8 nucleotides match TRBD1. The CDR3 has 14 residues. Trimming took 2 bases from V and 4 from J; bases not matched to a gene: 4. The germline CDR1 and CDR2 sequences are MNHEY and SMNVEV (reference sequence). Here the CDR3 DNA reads TGTGCCAGCAGTTTAGAGCAGGGGGCGTACGAGCAGTACTTC. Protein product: CASSLEQGAYEQYF.

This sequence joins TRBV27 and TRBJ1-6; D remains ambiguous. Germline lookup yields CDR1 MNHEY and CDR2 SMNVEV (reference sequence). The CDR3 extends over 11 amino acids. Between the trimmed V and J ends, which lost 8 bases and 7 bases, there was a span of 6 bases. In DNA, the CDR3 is TGTGCCAGCGGGCCGAATTCACCCCTCCACTTT. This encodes CASGPNSPLHF.

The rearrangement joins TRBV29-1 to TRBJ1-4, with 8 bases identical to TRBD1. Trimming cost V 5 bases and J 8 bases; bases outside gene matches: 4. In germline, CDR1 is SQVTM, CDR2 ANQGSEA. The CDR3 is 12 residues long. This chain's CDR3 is CSVQGAREKLFF. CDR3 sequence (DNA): TGCAGCGTTCAGGGGGCAAGGGAAAAACTGTTTTTT.